This T cell receptor beta chain came from a study of OX40 agonist ivuxolimab in advanced cancers. Study background: Partial responses were achieved by three patients: one hepatocellular carcinoma, two cutaneous melanoma. General study results and limits: CD8+ T cells were the subset that, on average, had more expanded clones than CD4+. The antigen specificity of the peripheral T cells (those that were expanded) was not determined.

Concerning this clone itself: The antigen is undetermined.

Sequencing was performed with immunoSEQ multiplex PCR; in TCRdb, only in-frame clones are kept and a portion is missing. The sample contains 55,000 to 60,000 clones, 88% of which appear only once. Trimming stripped 4 bases from V and 1 base from J, with 14 bases between. The CDR3 contains 16 residues. Germline-derived CDR1 and CDR2 are SEHNR and FQNEAQ (reference sequence). The receptor was derived from an adult with an advanced solid tumor such as melanoma, head and neck, liver or kidney cancer. The specimen was CD4+ or CD8+ T cells sorted from blood, collected in a trial of the OX40 agonist ivuxolimab. The gene calls are TRBV7-9 and TRBJ2-4; D is tentatively TRBD1 or TRBD2 (6 bases each). The CDR3 spells CASSSWGAGAKNIQYF. In DNA, the CDR3 is TGTGCCAGCAGCTCATGGGGGGCAGGGGCCAAAAACATTCAGTACTTC.